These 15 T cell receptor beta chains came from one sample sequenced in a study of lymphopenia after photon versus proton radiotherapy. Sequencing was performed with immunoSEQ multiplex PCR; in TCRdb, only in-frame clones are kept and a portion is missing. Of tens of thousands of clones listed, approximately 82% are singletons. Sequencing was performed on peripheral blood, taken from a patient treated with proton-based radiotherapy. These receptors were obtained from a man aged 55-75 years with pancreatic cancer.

The CDR3 bases are TGTGCCAGCAGCCCCCTAGGGGCGGGAAATCAGCCCCAGCATTTT. Its protein product is CASSPLGAGNQPQHF. The gene calls are TRBV7-9 and TRBJ1-5; D is perhaps TRBD1 (5 bases). The CDR3 consists of 15 residues. V lost 5 bases and J lost 4, with 15 bases in between. Germline V CDR1 and CDR2: SEHNR, FQNEAQ (reference sequence).

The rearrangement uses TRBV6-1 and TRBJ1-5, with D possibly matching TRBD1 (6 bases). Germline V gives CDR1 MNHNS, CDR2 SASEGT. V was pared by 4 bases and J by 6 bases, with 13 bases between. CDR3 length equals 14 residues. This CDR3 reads CASSGGGAFQPQHF. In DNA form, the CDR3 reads TGTGCCAGCAGTGGTGGGGGCGCATTTCAGCCCCAGCATTTT.

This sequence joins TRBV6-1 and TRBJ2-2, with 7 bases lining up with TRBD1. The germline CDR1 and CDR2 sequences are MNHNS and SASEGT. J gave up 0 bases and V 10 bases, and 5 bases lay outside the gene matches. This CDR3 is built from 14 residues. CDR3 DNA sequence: TGTGCCACCCCCGGGACAGCGAACACCGGGGAGCTGTTTTTT. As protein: CATPGTANTGELFF.

The CDR3 loop reads CASTWGDRANNEQFF. The CDR3 region has the DNA TGTGCCAGCACTTGGGGGGACAGGGCCAACAATGAGCAGTTCTTC. The chain recombines TRBV27 with TRBJ2-1; 9 bases are a match to TRBD1. V trimming: 7 bases; J trimming: 5 bases; junction bases outside the gene matches: 9. CDR3 size: 15 residues. CDR1 and CDR2 from the germline V gene are MNHEY and SMNVEV (reference sequence).

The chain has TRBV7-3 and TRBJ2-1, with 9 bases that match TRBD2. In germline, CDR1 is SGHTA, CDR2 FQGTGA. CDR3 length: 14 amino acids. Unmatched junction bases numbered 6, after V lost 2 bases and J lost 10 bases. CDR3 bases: TGTGCCAGCAGCTTAGCGGGAGGGCCTGCCGAGCAGTTCTTC. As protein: CASSLAGGPAEQFF.

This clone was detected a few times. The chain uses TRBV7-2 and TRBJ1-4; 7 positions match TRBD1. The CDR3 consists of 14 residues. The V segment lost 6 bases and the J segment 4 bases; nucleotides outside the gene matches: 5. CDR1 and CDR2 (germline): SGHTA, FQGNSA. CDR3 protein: CASRRDRLNEKLFF. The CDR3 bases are TGTGCCAGCAGACGGGACAGACTTAATGAAAAACTGTTTTTT.

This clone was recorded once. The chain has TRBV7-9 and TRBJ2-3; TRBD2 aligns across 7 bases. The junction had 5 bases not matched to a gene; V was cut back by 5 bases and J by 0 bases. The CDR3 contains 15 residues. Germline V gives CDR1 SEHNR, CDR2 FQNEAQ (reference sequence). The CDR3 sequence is CASSLSSGSTDTQYF. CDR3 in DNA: TGTGCCAGCAGCCTCTCTAGCGGAAGCACAGATACGCAGTATTTT. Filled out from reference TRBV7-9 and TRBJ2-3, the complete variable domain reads DTGVSQNPRHKITKRGQNVTFRCDPISEHNRLYWYRQTLGQGPEFLTYFQNEAQLEKSRLLSDRFSAERPKGSFSTLEIQRTEQGDSAMYLCASSLSSGSTDTQYFGPGTRLTVL.

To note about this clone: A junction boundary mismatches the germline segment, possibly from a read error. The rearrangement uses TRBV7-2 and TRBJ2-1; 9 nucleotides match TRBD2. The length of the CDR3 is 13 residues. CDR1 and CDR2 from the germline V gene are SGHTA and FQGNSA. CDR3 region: CASRLDPGLAKVF. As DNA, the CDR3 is TGTGCCAGCAGATTAGACCCGGGACTAGCTAAGGTCTTC. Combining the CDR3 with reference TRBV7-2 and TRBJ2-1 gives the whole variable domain GAGVSQSPSNKVTEKGKDVELRCDPISGHTALYWYRQSLGQGLEFLIYFQGNSAPDKSGLPSDRFSAERTGGSVSTLTIQRTQQEDSAVYLCASRLDPGLAKVFGPGTRLTVL.

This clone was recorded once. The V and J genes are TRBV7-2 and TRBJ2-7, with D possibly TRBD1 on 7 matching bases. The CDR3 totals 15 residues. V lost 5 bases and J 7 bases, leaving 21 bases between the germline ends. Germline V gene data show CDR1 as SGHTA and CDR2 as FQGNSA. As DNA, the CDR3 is TGTGCCAGCAGCCCGCCTGGCAGGGGGGAAGGGGAGCAGTACTTC. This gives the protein CASSPPGRGEGEQYF.

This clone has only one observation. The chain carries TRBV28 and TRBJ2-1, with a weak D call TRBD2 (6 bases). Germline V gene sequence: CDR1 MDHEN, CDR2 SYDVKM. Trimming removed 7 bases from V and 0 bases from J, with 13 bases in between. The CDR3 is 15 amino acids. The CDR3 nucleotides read TGTGCCAGCACCTGGGGGGAGAACTCCTACAATGAGCAGTTCTTC. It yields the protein CASTWGENSYNEQFF.

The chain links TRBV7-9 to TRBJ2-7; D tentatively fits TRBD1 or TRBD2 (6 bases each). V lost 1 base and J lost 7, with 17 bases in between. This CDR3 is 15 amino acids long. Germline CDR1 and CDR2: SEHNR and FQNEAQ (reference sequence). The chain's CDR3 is CASSLGRDTAGEQYF. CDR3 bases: TGTGCCAGCAGCTTAGGCCGGGACACCGCGGGGGAGCAGTACTTC.

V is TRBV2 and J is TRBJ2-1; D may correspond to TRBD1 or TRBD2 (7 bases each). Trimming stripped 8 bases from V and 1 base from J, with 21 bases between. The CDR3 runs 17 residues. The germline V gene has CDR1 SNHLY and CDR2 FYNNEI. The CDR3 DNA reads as TGTGCCAGCTCACAGGGGACTAATCAGATTTCCTACAATGAGCAGTTCTTC. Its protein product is CASSQGTNQISYNEQFF.

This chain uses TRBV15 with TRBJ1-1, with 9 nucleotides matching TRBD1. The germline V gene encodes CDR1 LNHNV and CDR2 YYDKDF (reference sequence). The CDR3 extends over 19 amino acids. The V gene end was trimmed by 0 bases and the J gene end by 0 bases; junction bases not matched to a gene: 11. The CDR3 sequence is CATSRDMGTGGFMNTEAFF. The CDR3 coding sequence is TGTGCCACCAGCAGAGATATGGGCACAGGGGGCTTCATGAACACTGAAGCTTTCTTT.

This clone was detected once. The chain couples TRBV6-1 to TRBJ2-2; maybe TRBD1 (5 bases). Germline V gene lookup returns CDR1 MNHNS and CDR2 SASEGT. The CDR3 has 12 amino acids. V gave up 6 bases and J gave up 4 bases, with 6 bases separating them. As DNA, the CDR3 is TGTGCCAGCAGGCAGGGCACCGGGGAGCTGTTTTTT. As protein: CASRQGTGELFF.

Here the CDR3 reads CSVVTGINQPQHF. In DNA, the CDR3 is TGCAGCGTTGTGACAGGGATCAATCAGCCCCAGCATTTT. The rearrangement links TRBV29-1 to TRBJ1-5; 7 bases fit TRBD1. V gave up 4 bases and J gave up 3 bases; unmatched junction bases: 3. Per the germline V gene, CDR1 is SQVTM and CDR2 is ANQGSEA. The CDR3 is 13 amino acids.